The clone carrying this T cell receptor (beta chain) was seen ten or more times. What it recognizes is unknown. RNA transcripts were the template for amplifying TCR beta CDR3 regions. The study used the HTBI primer set for a first-round RT-PCR of the TCR CDR3. TCRdb reanalysed the multiplex PCR reads using MiXCR and keeps one entry per CDR3 protein. This table has 250,000 to 300,000 distinct CDR3 sequences, roughly 15% appearing once. The sample is drawn from a study of T cells in Graves' hyperthyroidism and ophthalmopathy. Study-wide results and limits: Ophthalmopathy, which appeared later, was predicted by the model a median around 6 months before onset.

Among the patients, aged 18 to 65, hyperthyroidism was newly diagnosed and had lasted under 2 months. Ahead of any ophthalmopathy symptoms, the blood sample was obtained at the first diagnosis of hyperthyroidism. Fresh peripheral blood, 7.5 to 10 ml, was the source of the PBMCs. Germline CDR1 and CDR2: MDHEN and SYDVKM. V lost 4 bases to trimming and J lost 4 bases, with 20 bases between them. CDR3 length: 16 residues. Sequenced: blood. The sequence derives from a woman aged 35 to 49 with Graves' hyperthyroidism that later progressed to Graves' ophthalmopathy. This chain uses TRBV28 with TRBJ2-7; TRBD2 is a possible D gene (5 bases). CDR3 sequence (DNA): TGTGCCAGCAGTTCCGAGAGGAGGTCCAGATTGTACGAGCAGTACTTC. Translating it yields CASSSERRSRLYEQYF.